The sequence of this T cell receptor beta chain was determined in a study of T cells after yellow fever vaccination. For the study at large: Based on CD3, CD45RA, CCR7 and CD95, EM, EMRA, CM and Tscm memory subsets were sorted. Study-level results: CD4 and CD8 compartments shared a small share of clonotypes. Sorted memory subsets on day 0 lacked detectable levels of almost all vaccine-responding clonotypes.

Universal primer sites and UMIs were introduced during 5'RACE template-switching synthesis of TCR cDNA. TCRdb reprocessed the 5' RACE reads via MiXCR and lists one record per CDR3 protein. In the table there are approximately 32,000 distinct CDR3 sequences, 6.6% of which are singletons. Trimming cost V 1 base and J 4 bases, with 11 bases left between them. CDR1 is GTSNPN and CDR2 is SVGIG in the germline V gene (reference sequence). The CDR3 has 15 residues. This chain connects TRBV30 to TRBJ1-6; a possible D gene is TRBD1 (6 bases). The TCR sequence derives from a man between 18 and 29 years old who received the YFV17D yellow fever vaccine. The source material was PBMCs, either bulk or a sorted T-cell subset (CD4+, CD8+, memory, or dextramer-sorted; not recorded which), sampled on the day of the first yellow fever vaccination. The chain's CDR3 is CAWSGGTRYNSPLHF. Here the CDR3 DNA reads TGTGCCTGGAGTGGGGGGACACGGTATAATTCACCCCTCCACTTT.